Listed below are T cell receptor beta chains from one sample, sequenced in a study of shared clonotypes between healthy human individuals. The protocol was immunoSEQ multiplex PCR, while the TCRdb copy is restricted to in-frame clones and leaves out a portion. Of 2 million or so clones listed, 85% to 95% are singletons. The material sequenced was naive CD4+ T cells sorted from blood. The receptors were gathered from a man younger than 30 in good health. The CDR3 runs from the conserved cysteine through the conserved F or W. Fields, in order: V gene, J gene, D gene, CDR3 protein, CDR3 DNA. D genes are given only for firm matches.

V: TRBV28; J: TRBJ2-1; D: -; CDR3: CASSPPRGQGLLNEQFF; DNA: TGTGCCAGCAGTCCCCCACGCGGGCAGGGGTTACTCAATGAGCAGTTCTTC
V: TRBV10-3; J: TRBJ1-1; D: -; CDR3: CAISDRSGLNTEAFF; DNA: TGTGCCATCAGTGATCGGTCCGGACTGAACACTGAAGCTTTCTTT
V: TRBV18; J: TRBJ1-3; D: -; CDR3: CASSPDTSSGNTIYF; DNA: TGTGCCAGCTCACCGGACACCTCCTCTGGAAACACCATATATTTT
V: TRBV28; J: TRBJ1-2; D: TRBD1; CDR3: CASSSGQGDYGYTF; DNA: TGTGCCAGCAGTTCCGGACAGGGGGACTATGGCTACACCTTC
V: TRBV27; J: TRBJ1-5; D: TRBD1; CDR3: CASSQSGRGKPQHF; DNA: TGTGCCAGCAGCCAATCGGGCAGGGGGAAGCCCCAGCATTTT
V: TRBV6-5; J: TRBJ2-7; D: TRBD2; CDR3: CASSPGLAASYEQYF; DNA: TGTGCCAGCAGCCCCGGACTAGCGGCTTCCTACGAGCAGTACTTC
V: TRBV5-1; J: TRBJ2-3; D: -; CDR3: CASRLGGSTDTQYF; DNA: TGCGCCAGCCGCCTAGGCGGGAGCACAGATACGCAGTATTTT
V: TRBV7-2; J: TRBJ1-2; D: -; CDR3: CASSLGSQGDAYGYTF; DNA: TGTGCCAGCAGCTTAGGTTCGCAGGGAGACGCCTATGGCTACACCTTC
V: TRBV20-1; J: TRBJ2-7; D: TRBD1; CDR3: CSARTGNEQYF; DNA: TGCAGTGCAAGGACAGGGAACGAGCAGTACTTC
V: TRBV10-3; J: TRBJ2-1; D: -; CDR3: CAIAGGYNNEQFF; DNA: TGTGCCATTGCCGGCGGGTACAACAATGAGCAGTTCTTC
V: TRBV5-4; J: TRBJ1-4; D: -; CDR3: CASSRDRANEKLFF; DNA: TGTGCCAGCAGTCGGGACCGAGCTAATGAAAAACTGTTTTTT
V: TRBV6-1; J: TRBJ1-2; D: TRBD1; CDR3: CASREGQDYGYTF; DNA: TGTGCCAGCAGGGAAGGACAGGACTATGGCTACACCTTC
V: TRBV30; J: TRBJ2-1; D: -; CDR3: CAWRGSSYNEQFF; DNA: TGTGCCTGGAGGGGCTCCTCCTACAATGAGCAGTTCTTC
V: TRBV11-1; J: TRBJ1-2; D: TRBD1; CDR3: CASSFPGQGPANYGYTF; DNA: TGTGCCAGCAGCTTCCCGGGACAGGGACCAGCTAACTATGGCTACACCTTC
V: TRBV28; J: TRBJ2-7; D: -; CDR3: CASSPGDSNSYEQYF; DNA: TGTGCCAGCAGCCCGGGTGACAGTAACTCCTACGAGCAGTACTTC
V: TRBV11-2; J: TRBJ2-3; D: -; CDR3: CASSLRQVKGDTQYF; DNA: TGTGCCAGCAGCTTAAGGCAAGTTAAAGGAGATACGCAGTATTTT
V: TRBV9; J: TRBJ2-1; D: TRBD2; CDR3: CASSVGTSGGNEQFF; DNA: TGTGCCAGCAGCGTCGGGACTAGCGGGGGAAATGAGCAGTTCTTC